These T cell receptor beta chains were read from a single sample in a study of T cells in localized non-small cell lung cancer. The protocol was immunoSEQ multiplex PCR, while the TCRdb copy is restricted to in-frame clones and leaves out a portion. The data contain tens of thousands of clones, around 94% of them singletons. Material: peripheral blood, obtained before any cancer treatment. These receptors were collected from a female donor aged 60 or older with stage I lung adenocarcinoma. Each CDR3 is given with its conserved first and last residue.

j_gene | v_gene | CDR3aa
TRBJ1-3 | TRBV7-3 | CASSKQGSGNTIYF
TRBJ1-1 | TRBV13 | CASSFRGEGEAFF
TRBJ1-2 | TRBV6-1 | CASTLGQGAYGYTF
TRBJ2-1 | TRBV4-2 | CASSQASGGPYNEQFF
TRBJ2-1 | TRBV7-3 | CASSLQALAGGYNEQFF
TRBJ1-1 | TRBV29-1 | CSMRTDPNTEAFF
TRBJ1-2 | TRBV6-5 | CASSYSMAGQGGYTF
TRBJ2-5 | TRBV7-2 | CASSSHQGQGTETQYF
TRBJ2-5 | TRBV5-4 | CASSFLGVQETQYF
TRBJ1-3 | TRBV4-1 | CASSLQGVSGNTIYF
TRBJ1-2 | TRBV6-5 | CASSYTAGAGYTF
TRBJ2-3 | TRBV19 | CASSKTGGFTDTQYF
TRBJ1-1 | TRBV11-3 | CASSLGGSGVSNTEAFF
TRBJ1-2 | TRBV6-6 | CASSFDISNGYTF
TRBJ2-7 | TRBV19 | CASRGTGGYEQYF
TRBJ1-4 | TRBV28 | CASSSPHRGKREKLFF
TRBJ1-3 | TRBV5-1 | CASSLEGRDRAGNTIYF
TRBJ1-2 | TRBV7-2 | CASSYDSYGYTF
TRBJ2-2 | TRBV19 | CACSGTGFSGELFF
TRBJ1-1 | TRBV7-3 | CASSFEATVNTEAFF
TRBJ1-4 | TRBV18 | CASSPPIQYGEKLFF
TRBJ2-6 | TRBV6-4 | CASSPSGSSGANVLTF
TRBJ2-6 | TRBV6-5 | CASSYGLGSGANVLTF
TRBJ2-3 | TRBV5-4 | CASSLEGANTDTQYF
TRBJ1-1 | TRBV7-2 | CASSPPGTGVYTEAFF
TRBJ1-1 | TRBV19 | CASLGRDRRGTEAFF
TRBJ1-1 | TRBV6-1 | CASSVTRKNTEAFF